The rows below give T cell receptor beta chains drawn from one sample of a study of blood T cell repertoires in COVID-19. Generated by immunoSEQ multiplex PCR, the TCRdb table keeps only in-frame clones and is missing some. Of about 26,000 clones in the sample, over 75% are singletons; the top ten hold 13%. The sample consisted of peripheral blood. Receptors originate from a human donor in a cohort sampled during active COVID-19. The donor label of this sample is uncertain. The CDR3 runs from the conserved cysteine through the conserved F or W. The order of the fields is clone size, J gene, D gene, V gene, CDR3 protein, CDR3 DNA. D genes are given only for firm matches. Clone size appears in some rows only: once, few, many, or a class for an expanded clone.

clone_size: .; j_call: TRBJ2-2; d_call: TRBD1; v_call: TRBV27; cdr3_aa: CASSLPWTGGELFF; cdr3_nt: TGTGCCAGCAGTTTACCTTGGACAGGGGGGGAGCTGTTTTTT
clone_size: few; j_call: TRBJ1-3; d_call: .; v_call: TRBV27; cdr3_aa: CASSTSGQISGNTIYF; cdr3_nt: TGTGCCAGCAGTACAAGCGGACAGATTTCTGGAAACACCATATATTTT
clone_size: .; j_call: TRBJ1-4; d_call: .; v_call: TRBV2; cdr3_aa: CASSDRLEKLFF; cdr3_nt: TGTGCCAGCAGTGACAGGCTTGAAAAACTGTTTTTT
clone_size: .; j_call: TRBJ1-6; d_call: .; v_call: TRBV25-1; cdr3_aa: CASSEGGTYNSPLHF; cdr3_nt: TGTGCCAGCAGTGAGGGCGGGACCTATAATTCACCCCTCCACTTT
clone_size: .; j_call: TRBJ2-2; d_call: .; v_call: TRBV9; cdr3_aa: CASSAGMSGNTGELFF; cdr3_nt: TGTGCCAGCAGCGCCGGGATGTCAGGGAACACCGGGGAGCTGTTTTTT
clone_size: .; j_call: TRBJ2-7; d_call: TRBD2; v_call: TRBV12-3/TRBV12-4; cdr3_aa: CASQTSGGYEQYF; cdr3_nt: TGTGCCAGCCAGACTAGCGGGGGGTACGAGCAGTACTTC
clone_size: .; j_call: TRBJ2-7; d_call: TRBD1; v_call: TRBV3-1/TRBV3-2; cdr3_aa: CASSQPTGKLYEQYF; cdr3_nt: TGTGCCAGCAGCCAACCGACAGGGAAACTGTACGAGCAGTACTTC
clone_size: .; j_call: TRBJ1-5; d_call: .; v_call: TRBV7-9; cdr3_aa: CASSSGGVGQPQHF; cdr3_nt: TGTGCCAGCAGCTCGGGCGGGGTTGGACAGCCCCAGCATTTT
clone_size: .; j_call: TRBJ1-2; d_call: .; v_call: TRBV21-1; cdr3_aa: CASGNRGDYGYTF; cdr3_nt: TGTGCCAGCGGTAACAGGGGTGACTATGGCTACACCTTC
clone_size: .; j_call: TRBJ1-2; d_call: .; v_call: TRBV3-1/TRBV3-2; cdr3_aa: CASSQDSFYGYTF; cdr3_nt: TGTGCCAGCAGCCAGGACAGTTTTTATGGCTACACCTTC
clone_size: .; j_call: TRBJ2-5; d_call: .; v_call: TRBV7-2; cdr3_aa: CASSRDLTVGTQYF; cdr3_nt: TGTGCCAGCAGCCGGGACTTGACTGTGGGGACCCAGTACTTC
clone_size: .; j_call: TRBJ2-1; d_call: TRBD1; v_call: TRBV5-1; cdr3_aa: CASSLLPGGNEQFF; cdr3_nt: TGCGCCAGCAGCTTACTTCCAGGGGGCAATGAGCAGTTCTTC
clone_size: .; j_call: TRBJ1-1; d_call: .; v_call: TRBV6-2/TRBV6-3; cdr3_aa: CASSYEGVVAFF; cdr3_nt: TGTGCCAGCAGTTACGAGGGGGTCGTGGCTTTCTTT
clone_size: .; j_call: TRBJ1-4; d_call: .; v_call: TRBV7-2; cdr3_aa: CASSLATGLNEKLFF; cdr3_nt: TGTGCCAGCAGCTTAGCGACAGGCCTTAATGAAAAACTGTTTTTT
clone_size: .; j_call: TRBJ1-1; d_call: TRBD1; v_call: TRBV4-2; cdr3_aa: CASTHAGGQEAFF; cdr3_nt: TGTGCCAGCACCCACGCAGGGGGGCAAGAAGCTTTCTTT
clone_size: .; j_call: TRBJ2-5; d_call: .; v_call: TRBV6-4; cdr3_aa: CASSDSNGNRENQETQYF; cdr3_nt: TGTGCCAGCAGTGACTCGAATGGGAACAGGGAGAACCAAGAGACCCAGTACTTC
clone_size: .; j_call: TRBJ2-3; d_call: .; v_call: TRBV7-3; cdr3_aa: CASSLDRGWNTQYF; cdr3_nt: TGTGCCAGCAGCCTTGACCGGGGGTGGAATACGCAGTATTTT